This T cell receptor beta chain was recorded in a study of blood T cell repertoires in COVID-19. Profiling relied on immunoSEQ multiplex PCR, and the TCRdb table lists in-frame clones only, not all of them. The table includes 200,000 or so clones, around 86% detected once. The CDR3 runs to 15 residues. V shed 3 bases, J shed 2 bases, and the junction held 5 bases outside the gene matches. The V gene's germline CDR1 is MNHEY and CDR2 SMNVEV (reference sequence). The sequencing sample was made of PBMCs or T cells enriched from blood (not recorded which). This sequence originates from a man aged 30 to 39 in a cohort exposed to, infected with or recovered from COVID-19 (not recorded which). V usage is TRBV27 and J usage is TRBJ2-7; 9 positions agree with TRBD1. The CDR3 protein is CASSLGTGQTYEQYF. CDR3 DNA: TGTGCCAGCAGTTTGGGGACAGGGCAGACCTACGAGCAGTACTTC.